The 8 T cell receptor beta chains listed next were all sequenced from one sample in a study of cytomegalovirus exposure and HLA in healthy donors. Libraries were prepared by immunoSEQ multiplex PCR; TCRdb keeps only in-frame clonotypes and omits some of them. The profile covers tens of thousands of clones, with roughly 94% appearing a single time and approximately 3.3% taken by the ten largest. The sequenced sample was PBMCs. Receptors originate from a woman younger than 35 in good health and CMV-seropositive.

DNA for the CDR3: TGCGCCAGCAGCCAACCGCGCAGGGTACCCGGGGAGCTGTTTTTT. It specifies CASSQPRRVPGELFF. This sequence joins TRBV4-1 and TRBJ2-2; D is possibly TRBD1 (5 bases). The germline gives CDR1 MGHRA, CDR2 YSYEKL. V lost 2 bases, J lost 6 bases, and 13 bases lay in between. The CDR3 length is 15 residues.

The chain combines TRBV6-6 with TRBJ1-2; D gene uncertain. V was trimmed by 1 base and J by 4 bases, leaving 7 bases between them. The CDR3 loop spans 13 amino acids. CDR1 MNHNY and CDR2 SVGAGI come from the germline V gene (reference sequence). The CDR3 spells CASSYFSGYGYTF. Here the CDR3 DNA reads TGTGCCAGCAGTTACTTCTCGGGCTATGGCTACACCTTC.

The gene calls are TRBV4-3 and TRBJ2-7; D unclear. The CDR3 sequence is 15 residues long. Trimming left V 1 base short and J 6 bases short, with 16 bases between. Germline loops: CDR1 LGHNA, CDR2 YSLEER. The CDR3 nucleotides are TGCGCCAGCAGCCAAGGAAGTGTAGCAGTCCGCGAGCAGTACTTC. This translates into CASSQGSVAVREQYF.

The rearrangement uses TRBV4-3 and TRBJ2-7; TRBD2 agrees at 8 bases. Trimming at V came to 2 bases and at J to 6 bases, leaving 9 bases not matched to a gene. The germline gives CDR1 LGHNA, CDR2 YSLEER. The length of the CDR3 is 15 residues. CDR3 in amino acids: CASSQLSSGSREQYF. For the CDR3, the DNA is TGCGCCAGCAGCCAACTTTCGAGCGGGAGTCGCGAGCAGTACTTC.

The genes are TRBV5-6 and TRBJ2-1, with D uncertain. The germline V and J ends were trimmed by 1 base and 6 bases, with 11 bases remaining between them. Germline assignment: CDR1 SGHDT and CDR2 YYEEEE. The CDR3 length is 14 residues. CDR3 loop: CASSLPVLLNEQFF. As DNA, the CDR3 is TGTGCCAGCAGCTTGCCAGTTTTGCTCAATGAGCAGTTCTTC.

This clone was picked up one time. The chain combines TRBV11-1 with TRBJ1-1; D uncertain. Between the trimmed V and J ends, which lost 5 bases and 1 base, there was a span of 11 bases. Germline V gene data show CDR1 as SGHAT and CDR2 as FQDESV (reference sequence). The CDR3 extends over 14 amino acids. The CDR3 coding sequence is TGTGCCAGCAGCCGGGGAAGGTCGAACACTGAAGCTTTCTTT. It codes for CASSRGRSNTEAFF.

The J gene is TRBJ2-3, the V gene TRBV15, with 9 positions matching TRBD2. The CDR3 has 16 amino acids. CDR1 and CDR2 from the germline V gene are LNHNV and YYDKDF (reference sequence). The V gene end was trimmed by 1 base and the J gene end by 2 bases; junction bases not matched to a gene: 4. The CDR3 spells CATSRGSGSDTDTQYF. The CDR3 coding sequence is TGTGCCACCAGCAGAGGTAGCGGGAGTGACACAGATACGCAGTATTTT.

The CDR3 sequence is CASSLRISSSYNEQFF. The CDR3, as DNA: TGCGCCAGCAGCTTGAGAATAAGTAGCTCCTACAATGAGCAGTTCTTC. This chain joins TRBV5-1 and TRBJ2-1; no firm D call. Trimming left V 1 base short and J 0 bases short, with 11 bases between. CDR1 SGHRS and CDR2 YFSETQ come from the germline V gene. This CDR3 contains 16 residues.